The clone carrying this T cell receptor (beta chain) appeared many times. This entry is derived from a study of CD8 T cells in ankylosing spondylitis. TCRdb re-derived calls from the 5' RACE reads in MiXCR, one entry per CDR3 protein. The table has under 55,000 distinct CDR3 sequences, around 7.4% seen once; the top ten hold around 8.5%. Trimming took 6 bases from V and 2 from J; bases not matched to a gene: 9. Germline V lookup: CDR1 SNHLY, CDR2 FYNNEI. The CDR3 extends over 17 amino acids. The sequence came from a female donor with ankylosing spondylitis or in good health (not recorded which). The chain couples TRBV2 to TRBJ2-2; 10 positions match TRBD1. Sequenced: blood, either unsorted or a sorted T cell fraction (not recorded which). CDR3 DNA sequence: TGTGCCAGCAGCGGGACAGGGGTCAACCAAAACACCGGGGAGCTGTTTTTT. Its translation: CASSGTGVNQNTGELFF. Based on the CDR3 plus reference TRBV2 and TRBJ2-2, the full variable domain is EPEVTQTPSHQVTQMGQEVILRCVPISNHLYFYWYRQILGQKVEFLVSFYNNEISEKSEIFDDQFSVERPDGSNFTLKIRSTKLEDSAMYFCASSGTGVNQNTGELFFGEGSRLTVL.